This record looks at one T cell receptor beta chain sequence and its context. This sample stems from a study of cytomegalovirus exposure and HLA in healthy donors. The germline V gene has CDR1 SGHNT and CDR2 YENEEA. The CDR3 is 15 amino acids. V lost 0 bases and J lost 7; bases outside the gene matches: 5. The PCR had 60 Vbeta and 13 Jbeta primers. The assay was immunoSEQ multiplex PCR, and TCRdb's table has in-frame clones only and misses some. Altogether 70,000 or so clones are present, 70% to 80% being singletons, with the ten largest covering roughly 8%. The chain uses TRBV11-3 and TRBJ2-7, with TRBD1 identical over 11 bases. Sequencing was done on a sample of PBMCs. The clonotype comes from a man aged 18 to 30 in good health and CMV-seropositive. Here the CDR3 DNA reads TGTGCCAGCAGCTTAGATGGGACAGGGGGGAAGGAGCAGTACTTC. It specifies CASSLDGTGGKEQYF.